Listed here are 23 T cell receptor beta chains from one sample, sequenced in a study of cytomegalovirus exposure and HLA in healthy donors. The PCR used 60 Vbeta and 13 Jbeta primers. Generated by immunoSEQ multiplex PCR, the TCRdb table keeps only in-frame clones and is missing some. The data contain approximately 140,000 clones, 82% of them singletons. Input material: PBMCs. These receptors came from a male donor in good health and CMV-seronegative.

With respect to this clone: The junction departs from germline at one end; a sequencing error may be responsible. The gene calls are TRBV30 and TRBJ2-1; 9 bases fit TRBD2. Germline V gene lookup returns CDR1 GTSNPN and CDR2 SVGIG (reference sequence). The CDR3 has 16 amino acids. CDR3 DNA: TGTGCCTGGAGTGTACTATGGCGGGAGGGCCGGAATGAGCAGCTCTTC. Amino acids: CAWSVLWREGRNEQLF.

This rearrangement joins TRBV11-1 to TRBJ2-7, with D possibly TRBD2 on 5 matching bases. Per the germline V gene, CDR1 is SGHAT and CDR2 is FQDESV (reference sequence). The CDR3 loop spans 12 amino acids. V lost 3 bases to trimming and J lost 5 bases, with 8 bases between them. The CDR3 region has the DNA TGTGCCAGCAGCTTTAGAGGGAACGAGCAGTACTTC. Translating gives CASSFRGNEQYF.

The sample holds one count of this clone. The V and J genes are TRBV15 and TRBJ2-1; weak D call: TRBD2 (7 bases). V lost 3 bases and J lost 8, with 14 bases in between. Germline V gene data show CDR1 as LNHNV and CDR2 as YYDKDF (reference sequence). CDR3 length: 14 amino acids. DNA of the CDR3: TGTGCCACCAGCAGGCCACAGGGAGGGGATGAGCAGTTCTTC. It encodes CATSRPQGGDEQFF. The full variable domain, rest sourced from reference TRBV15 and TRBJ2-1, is DAMVIQNPRYQVTQFGKPVTLSCSQTLNHNVMYWYQQKSSQAPKLLFHYYDKDFNNEADTPDNFQSRRPNTSFCFLDIRSPGLGDTAMYLCATSRPQGGDEQFFGPGTRLTVL.

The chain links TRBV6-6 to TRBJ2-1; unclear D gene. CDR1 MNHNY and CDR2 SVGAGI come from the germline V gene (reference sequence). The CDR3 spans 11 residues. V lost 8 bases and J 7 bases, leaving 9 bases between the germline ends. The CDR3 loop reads CASCSRNEQFF. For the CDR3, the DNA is TGTGCCAGCTGTTCGAGAAATGAGCAGTTCTTC.

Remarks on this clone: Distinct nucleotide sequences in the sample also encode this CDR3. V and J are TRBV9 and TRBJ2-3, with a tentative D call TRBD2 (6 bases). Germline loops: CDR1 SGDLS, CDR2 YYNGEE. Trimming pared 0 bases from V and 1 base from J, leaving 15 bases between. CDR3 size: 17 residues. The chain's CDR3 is CASSVGGGAGRTDTQYF. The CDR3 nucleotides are TGTGCCAGCAGCGTAGGAGGTGGGGCGGGACGCACAGATACGCAGTATTTT.

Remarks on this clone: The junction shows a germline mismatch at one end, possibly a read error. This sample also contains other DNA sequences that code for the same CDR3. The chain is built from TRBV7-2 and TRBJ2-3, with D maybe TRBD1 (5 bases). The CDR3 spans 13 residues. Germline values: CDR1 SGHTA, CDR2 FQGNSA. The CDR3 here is CASSSRGTDTQYF. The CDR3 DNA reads TGTGCTAGCAGTTCCAGGGGCACAGATACGCAGTATTTT.

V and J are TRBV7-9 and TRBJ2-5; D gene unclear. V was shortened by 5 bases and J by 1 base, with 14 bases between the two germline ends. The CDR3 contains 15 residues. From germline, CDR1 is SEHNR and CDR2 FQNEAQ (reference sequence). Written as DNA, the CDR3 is TGTGCCAGCAGCCGGAACCCGGGTCCCCAAGAGACCCAGTACTTC. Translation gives CASSRNPGPQETQYF.

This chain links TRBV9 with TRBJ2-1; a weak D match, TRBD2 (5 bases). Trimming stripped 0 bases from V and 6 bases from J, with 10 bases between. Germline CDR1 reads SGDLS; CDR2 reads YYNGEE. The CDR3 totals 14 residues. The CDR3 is CASSVASRGNEQFF. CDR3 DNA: TGTGCCAGCAGCGTAGCCAGCCGGGGCAATGAGCAGTTCTTC. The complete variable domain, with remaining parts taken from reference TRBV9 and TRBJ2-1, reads DSGVTQTPKHLITATGQRVTLRCSPRSGDLSVYWYQQSLDQGLQFLIQYYNGEERAKGNILERFSAQQFPDLHSELNLSSLELGDSALYFCASSVASRGNEQFFGPGTRLTVL.

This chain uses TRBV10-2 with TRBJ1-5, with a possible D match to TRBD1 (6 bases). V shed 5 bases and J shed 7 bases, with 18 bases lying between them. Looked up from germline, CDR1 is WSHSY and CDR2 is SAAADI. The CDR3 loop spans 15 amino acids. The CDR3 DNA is TGCGCCAGCAGTACTTGGGAGGGACATAGCCAGCCCCAGCATTTT. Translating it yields CASSTWEGHSQPQHF.

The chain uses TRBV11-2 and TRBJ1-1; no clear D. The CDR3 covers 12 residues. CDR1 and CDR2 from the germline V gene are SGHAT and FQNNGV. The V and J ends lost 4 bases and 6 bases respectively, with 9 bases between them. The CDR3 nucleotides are TGTGCCAGCAGCTCAAACTTCCCTGAAGCTTTCTTT. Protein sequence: CASSSNFPEAFF.

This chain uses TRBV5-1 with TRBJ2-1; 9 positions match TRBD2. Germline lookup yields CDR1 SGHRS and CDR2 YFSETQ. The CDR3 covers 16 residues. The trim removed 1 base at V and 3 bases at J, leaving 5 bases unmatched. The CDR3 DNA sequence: TGCGCCAGCAGCTTGACGGCGGGAGGGGACTACAATGAGCAGTTCTTC. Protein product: CASSLTAGGDYNEQFF.

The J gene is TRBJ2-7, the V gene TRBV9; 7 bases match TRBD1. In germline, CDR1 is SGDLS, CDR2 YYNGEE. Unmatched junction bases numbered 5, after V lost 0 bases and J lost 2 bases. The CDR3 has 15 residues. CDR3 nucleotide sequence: TGTGCCAGCAGCGTAGCCACAGGGGTCACCTACGAGCAGTACTTC. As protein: CASSVATGVTYEQYF.

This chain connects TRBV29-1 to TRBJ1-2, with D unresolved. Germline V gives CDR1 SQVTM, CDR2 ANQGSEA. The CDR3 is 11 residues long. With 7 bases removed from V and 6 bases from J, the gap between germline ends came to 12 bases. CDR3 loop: CSGLIGHGYTF. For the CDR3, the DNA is TGCAGCGGACTGATTGGCCATGGCTACACCTTC. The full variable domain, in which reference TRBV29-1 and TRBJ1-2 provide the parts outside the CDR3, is SAVISQKPSRDICQRGTSLTIQCQVDSQVTMMFWYRQQPGQSLTLIATANQGSEATYESGFVIDKFPISRPNLTFSTLTVSNMSPEDSSIYLCSGLIGHGYTFGSGTRLTVV.

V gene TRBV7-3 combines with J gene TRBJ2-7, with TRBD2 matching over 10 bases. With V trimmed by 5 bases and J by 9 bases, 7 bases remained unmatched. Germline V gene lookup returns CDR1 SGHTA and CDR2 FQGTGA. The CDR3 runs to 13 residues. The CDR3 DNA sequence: TGTGCCAGCAGCCACCTAGCGGGAGAGGCGCAGTACTTC. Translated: CASSHLAGEAQYF.

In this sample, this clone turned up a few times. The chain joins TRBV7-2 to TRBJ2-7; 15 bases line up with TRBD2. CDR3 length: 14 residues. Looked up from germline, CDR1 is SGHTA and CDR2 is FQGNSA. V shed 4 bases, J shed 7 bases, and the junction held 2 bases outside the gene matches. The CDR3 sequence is CASSSGLAGGEQYF. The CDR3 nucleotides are TGTGCCAGCAGCTCGGGACTAGCGGGAGGTGAGCAGTACTTC.

The CDR3 loop is CASRGQGMNTEAFF. In DNA, the CDR3 is TGCGCCAGCCGGGGACAGGGCATGAACACTGAAGCTTTCTTT. V is TRBV5-1 and J is TRBJ1-1; TRBD1 matches at 9 bases. Trimming took 7 bases from V and 0 from J; bases not matched to a gene: 4. Looked up from germline, CDR1 is SGHRS and CDR2 is YFSETQ. The CDR3 sequence is 14 residues long.

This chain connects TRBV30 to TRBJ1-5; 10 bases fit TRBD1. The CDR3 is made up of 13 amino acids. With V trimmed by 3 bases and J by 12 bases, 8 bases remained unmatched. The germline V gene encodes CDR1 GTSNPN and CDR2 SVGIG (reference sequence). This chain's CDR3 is CAWSADRGTLQHF. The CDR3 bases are TGTGCCTGGAGCGCGGACAGGGGGACCCTCCAGCATTTT.

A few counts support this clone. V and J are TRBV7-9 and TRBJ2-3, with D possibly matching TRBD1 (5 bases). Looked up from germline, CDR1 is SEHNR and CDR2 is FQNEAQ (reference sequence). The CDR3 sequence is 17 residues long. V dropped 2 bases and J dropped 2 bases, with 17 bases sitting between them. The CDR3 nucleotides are TGTGCCAGCAGCTTAAATCCAGGGCCCCAATTCACAGATACGCAGTATTTT. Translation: CASSLNPGPQFTDTQYF.

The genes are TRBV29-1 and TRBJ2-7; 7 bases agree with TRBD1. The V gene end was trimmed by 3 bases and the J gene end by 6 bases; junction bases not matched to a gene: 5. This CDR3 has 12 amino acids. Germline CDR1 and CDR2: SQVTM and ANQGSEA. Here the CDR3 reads CSVEGDSTEQYF. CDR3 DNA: TGCAGCGTTGAGGGGGACAGCACCGAGCAGTACTTC.

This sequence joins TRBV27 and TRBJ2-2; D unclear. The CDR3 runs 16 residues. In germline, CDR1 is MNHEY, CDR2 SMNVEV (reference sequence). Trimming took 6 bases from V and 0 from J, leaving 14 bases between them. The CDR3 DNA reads TGTGCCAGCAGCCCCGACTTAGGCGCGAACACCGGGGAGCTGTTTTTT. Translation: CASSPDLGANTGELFF.

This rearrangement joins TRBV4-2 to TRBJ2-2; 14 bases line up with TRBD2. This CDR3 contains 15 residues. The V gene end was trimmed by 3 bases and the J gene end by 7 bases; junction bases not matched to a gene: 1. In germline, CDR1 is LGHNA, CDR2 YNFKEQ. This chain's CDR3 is CASSHGTSGGGELFF. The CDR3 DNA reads TGTGCCAGCAGCCACGGGACTAGCGGGGGCGGGGAGCTGTTTTTT.

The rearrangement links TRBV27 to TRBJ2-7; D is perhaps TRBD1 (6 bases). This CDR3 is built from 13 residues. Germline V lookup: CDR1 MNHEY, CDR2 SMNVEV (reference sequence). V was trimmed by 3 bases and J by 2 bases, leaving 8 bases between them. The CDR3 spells CASSFAGAYEQYF. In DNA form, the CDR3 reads TGTGCCAGCAGTTTTGCAGGGGCCTACGAGCAGTACTTC.

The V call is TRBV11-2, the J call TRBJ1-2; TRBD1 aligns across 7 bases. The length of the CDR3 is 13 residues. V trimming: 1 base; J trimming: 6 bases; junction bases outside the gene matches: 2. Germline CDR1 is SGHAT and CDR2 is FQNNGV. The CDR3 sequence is CASSLGTGHGYTF. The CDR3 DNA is TGTGCCAGCAGCTTAGGGACAGGACATGGCTACACCTTC. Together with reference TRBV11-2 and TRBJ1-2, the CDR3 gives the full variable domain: EAGVAQSPRYKIIEKRQSVAFWCNPISGHATLYWYQQILGQGPKLLIQFQNNGVVDDSQLPKDRFSAERLKGVDSTLKIQPAKLEDSAVYLCASSLGTGHGYTFGSGTRLTVV.